These 21 T cell receptor beta chains came from one sample sequenced in a study of blood T cell repertoires in COVID-19. Method: immunoSEQ multiplex PCR; TCRdb's copy keeps in-frame clones and lacks some. This sample carries 400,000 or so clones, roughly 90% of them seen once, and the ten largest clones take about 0.91%. The material sequenced was peripheral blood. Receptors originate from a man between 18 and 35 years old with COVID-19, enrolled during active disease.

The chain couples TRBV7-9 to TRBJ2-1, with 11 bases identical to TRBD2. The CDR3 sequence is 15 residues long. The junction had 5 bases not matched to a gene; V was cut back by 4 bases and J by 6 bases. Germline V lookup: CDR1 SEHNR, CDR2 FQNEAQ (reference sequence). The CDR3 spells CASSSSGGRRNEQFF. The DNA for the CDR3 is TGTGCCAGCAGCTCTAGCGGGGGGAGGCGCAATGAGCAGTTCTTC.

The J gene is TRBJ2-2, the V gene TRBV5-8, with TRBD2 identical over 7 bases. Germline CDR1 and CDR2: SGHTS and YDEGEE. The length of the CDR3 is 12 residues. The trim removed 0 bases at V and 12 bases at J, leaving 2 bases unmatched. As DNA, the CDR3 is TGTGCCAGCAGCTTGGTGGGAGGGAAGCTGTTTTTT. Protein product: CASSLVGGKLFF.

This clone was detected once. This chain uses TRBV5-6 with TRBJ2-3, with 9 positions matching TRBD2. Trimming at V came to 4 bases and at J to 6 bases, leaving 9 bases not matched to a gene. Germline lookup yields CDR1 SGHDT and CDR2 YYEEEE. This CDR3 is 15 amino acids long. The CDR3 loop is CASSASSGRGDTQYF. The CDR3 region has the DNA TGTGCCAGCAGCGCAAGTAGCGGGAGAGGTGATACGCAGTATTTT.

This clone was recorded a few times. The rearrangement links TRBV10-3 to TRBJ1-3; D remains ambiguous. The CDR3 sequence is 13 residues long. Germline CDR1 and CDR2: ENHRY and SYGVKD. V shed 8 bases and J shed 0 bases, with 8 bases lying between them. This CDR3 reads CAIRESSGNTIYF. As DNA, the CDR3 is TGTGCCATCCGAGAGAGCTCTGGAAACACCATATATTTT.

The chain is built from TRBV29-1 and TRBJ2-5, with TRBD2 matching 8 bases. Germline assignment: CDR1 SQVTM and CDR2 ANQGSEA. V lost 3 bases, J lost 5 bases, and 5 bases stayed unmatched. The CDR3 covers 13 residues. CDR3 coding DNA: TGCAGCGTTGAGGAGGGCGGGAGGGAGACCCAGTACTTC. Translated: CSVEEGGRETQYF.

This sequence joins TRBV9 and TRBJ2-1, with a possible D match to TRBD2 (5 bases). Trimming pared 1 base from V and 6 bases from J, leaving 8 bases between. This CDR3 region has 13 residues. CDR1 is SGDLS, CDR2 YYNGEE, per germline. The chain's CDR3 is CASSVRSGNEQFF. The CDR3 region has the DNA TGTGCCAGCAGCGTACGAAGCGGCAATGAGCAGTTCTTC.

This clone has only a few counts. V usage is TRBV27 and J usage is TRBJ1-6, with 9 nucleotides matching TRBD1. Germline-derived CDR1 and CDR2 are MNHEY and SMNVEV (reference sequence). J lost 0 bases, V lost 6 bases, and 0 bases had no gene match. This CDR3 contains 15 residues. The CDR3 region has the DNA TGTGCCAGCAGGGGACAGGGCTCCTATAATTCACCCCTCCACTTT. Translating it yields CASRGQGSYNSPLHF.

The rearrangement links TRBV11-2 to TRBJ2-7, with D maybe TRBD1 (6 bases). The CDR3 consists of 14 residues. Deletions cut 5 bases from V and 0 bases from J, with 11 bases between. The germline CDR1 and CDR2 sequences are SGHAT and FQNNGV. The CDR3 region is CASSNDRISYEQYF. As DNA, the CDR3 is TGTGCCAGCAGCAACGACAGGATCTCCTACGAGCAGTACTTC.

The rearrangement links TRBV13 to TRBJ2-4; D is perhaps TRBD2 (5 bases). The CDR3 spans 15 residues. V lost 2 bases to trimming and J lost 11 bases, with 19 bases between them. Germline V gene lookup returns CDR1 PRHDT and CDR2 FYEKMQ (reference sequence). CDR3 nucleotides: TGTGCCAGCAGCTTACGGACTTCTAGGGATGTGGTTCAGTACTTC. This translates into CASSLRTSRDVVQYF. The variable domain in full, completed from reference TRBV13 and TRBJ2-4, reads AAGVIQSPRHLIKEKRETATLKCYPIPRHDTVYWYQQGPGQDPQFLISFYEKMQSDKGSIPDRFSAQQFSDYHSELNMSSLELGDSALYFCASSLRTSRDVVQYFGAGTRLSVL.

The rearrangement links TRBV5-4 to TRBJ2-2, with no clear D. This CDR3 has 13 residues. Germline CDR1 is SGHNT and CDR2 is YYREEE (reference sequence). V was shortened by 4 bases and J by 5 bases, with 9 bases between the two germline ends. The CDR3 bases are TGTGCCAGCAGCCCACAAACGACCGGGGAGCTGTTTTTT. Its protein is CASSPQTTGELFF.

This chain links TRBV12-3 or TRBV12-4 with TRBJ2-1; D remains ambiguous. The CDR3 has 11 amino acids. Trimming took 5 bases from V and 3 from J, leaving 2 bases between them. In DNA form, the CDR3 reads TGTGCCAGCAGTCACTACAATGAGCAGTTCTTC. Its protein is CASSHYNEQFF.

The rearrangement uses TRBV5-1 and TRBJ2-5; D remains unclear. The CDR3 has 14 residues. Trimming took 0 bases from V and 5 from J, leaving 11 bases between them. Germline V CDR1 and CDR2: SGHRS, YFSETQ. CDR3 protein: CASSLEVATETQYF. CDR3 nucleotide sequence: TGCGCCAGCAGCTTGGAGGTAGCAACGGAGACCCAGTACTTC.

V is TRBV24-1 and J is TRBJ2-1, with 8 bases aligning to TRBD1. Germline loops: CDR1 KGHDR, CDR2 SFDVKD. Trimming took 3 bases from V and 7 from J; bases not matched to a gene: 7. The CDR3 sequence is 15 residues long. CDR3 loop: CATSDPQGARNEQFF. The DNA for the CDR3 is TGTGCCACCAGTGATCCGCAGGGGGCAAGGAATGAGCAGTTCTTC.

This clone turned up a few times. The J gene is TRBJ1-4, the V gene TRBV6-1, with no clear D. The germline V and J ends were trimmed by 2 bases and 0 bases, with 4 bases remaining between them. The CDR3 covers 14 residues. Germline CDR1 and CDR2: MNHNS and SASEGT. The CDR3 here is CASSEQATNEKLFF. CDR3 bases: TGTGCCAGCAGTGAACAGGCAACTAATGAAAAACTGTTTTTT.

CDR3 residues: CASSVTAPYEQYF. For the CDR3, the DNA is TGTGCCAGCAGCGTCACAGCTCCCTACGAGCAGTACTTC. V and J are TRBV5-8 and TRBJ2-7; D is undetermined. The CDR3 is 13 amino acids. From germline, CDR1 is SGHTS and CDR2 YDEGEE. V lost 4 bases to trimming and J lost 2 bases, with 10 bases between them.

As DNA, the CDR3 is TGTGCCAGCAGTTATTCGGGATTTAGCACAGATACGCAGTATTTT. Translated: CASSYSGFSTDTQYF. The chain links TRBV6-5 to TRBJ2-3; possibly TRBD2 for D (5 bases). Germline loops: CDR1 MNHEY, CDR2 SVGAGI. CDR3 size: 15 residues. V lost 3 bases to trimming and J lost 0 bases, with 10 bases between them.

This clone appeared a few times. Written as DNA, the CDR3 is TGTGCCAGCAGCAGGACTAGCGGGAGTGGCCAGTACTTC. Residues: CASSRTSGSGQYF. V usage is TRBV12-3 or TRBV12-4 and J usage is TRBJ2-7, with 13 bases aligning to TRBD2. Trimming removed 6 bases from V and 10 bases from J; junction bases left unmatched: 6. The CDR3 is 13 residues long.

This clone was counted a single time. V is TRBV29-1 and J is TRBJ2-7; D call uncertain. Deletions cut 1 base from V and 1 base from J, with 5 bases between. This CDR3 has 12 residues. CDR1 SQVTM and CDR2 ANQGSEA come from the germline V gene. The chain's CDR3 is CSVEGRSYEQYF. The CDR3 DNA follows: TGCAGCGTTGAAGGCAGGTCCTACGAGCAGTACTTC.

This clone was detected only a few times. This sequence joins TRBV27 and TRBJ2-7; no reliable D call. The CDR3 is made up of 17 amino acids. In germline, CDR1 is MNHEY, CDR2 SMNVEV (reference sequence). The ends were cut back, 5 bases at V and 3 bases at J, with 23 bases in the middle. The CDR3 DNA is TGTGCCAGCAGTCCATATACCACCCCGGCCAGGCTCTACGAGCAGTACTTC. Amino acid sequence: CASSPYTTPARLYEQYF.

The chain has TRBV18 and TRBJ1-1; no clear D gene. Germline lookup yields CDR1 KGHSH and CDR2 LQKENI. This CDR3 is 13 amino acids long. Trimming took 2 bases from V and 1 from J, leaving 5 bases between them. The CDR3 reads CASSPTANTEAFF. In DNA, the CDR3 is TGTGCCAGCTCACCAACAGCGAACACTGAAGCTTTCTTT.

The genes are TRBV7-9 and TRBJ2-7; 9 bases fit TRBD1. Per the germline V gene, CDR1 is SEHNR and CDR2 is FQNEAQ (reference sequence). The J segment lost 5 bases and the V segment lost 0 bases, leaving 8 bases of the junction unmatched. The CDR3 is made up of 16 amino acids. DNA of the CDR3: TGTGCCAGCAGCTTAGCGTACGGGGGACAGGGAAACGAGCAGTACTTC. This sequence encodes CASSLAYGGQGNEQYF.